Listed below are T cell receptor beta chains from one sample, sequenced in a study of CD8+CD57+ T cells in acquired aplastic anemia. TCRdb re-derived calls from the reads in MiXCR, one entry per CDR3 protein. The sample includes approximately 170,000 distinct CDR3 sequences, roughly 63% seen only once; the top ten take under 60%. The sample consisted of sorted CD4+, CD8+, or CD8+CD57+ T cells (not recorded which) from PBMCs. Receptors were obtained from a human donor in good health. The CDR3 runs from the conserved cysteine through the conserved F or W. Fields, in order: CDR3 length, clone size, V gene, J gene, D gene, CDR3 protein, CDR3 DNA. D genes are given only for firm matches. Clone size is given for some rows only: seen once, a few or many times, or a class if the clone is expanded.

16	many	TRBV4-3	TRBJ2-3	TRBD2	CASSQYGGRLLDTQYF	TGCGCCAGCAGCCAATACGGGGGGAGATTGCTCGATACGCAGTATTTT
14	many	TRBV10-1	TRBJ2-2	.	CASSPGSNTGELFF	TGCGCCAGCAGTCCAGGTTCGAACACCGGGGAGCTGTTTTTT
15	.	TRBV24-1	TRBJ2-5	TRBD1	CATSDHGTGGETQYF	TGTGCCACCAGTGATCATGGGACAGGTGGAGAGACCCAGTACTTC
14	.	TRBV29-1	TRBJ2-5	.	CSHRSAGQQETQYF	TGCAGCCACCGGAGCGCGGGCCAACAAGAGACCCAGTACTTC
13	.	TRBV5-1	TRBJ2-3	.	CASSLTGADTQYF	TGCGCCAGCAGCTTGACGGGGGCAGATACGCAGTATTTT
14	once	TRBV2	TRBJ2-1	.	CASSARPLEAEQFF	TGTGCCAGCAGTGCACGCCCCCTAGAGGCCGAGCAATTCTTC
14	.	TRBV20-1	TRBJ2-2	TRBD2	CSAPLAGGIGELFF	TGCAGTGCGCCTCTAGCGGGAGGAATCGGGGAGCTGTTTTTT
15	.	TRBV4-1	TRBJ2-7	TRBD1	CASSQSQGANDEQYF	TGCGCCAGCAGCCAAAGCCAGGGGGCGAACGACGAGCAGTACTTC
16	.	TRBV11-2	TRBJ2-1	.	CASSLFEGISYNEQFF	TGTGCCAGCAGCTTATTCGAGGGAATAAGCTACAATGAGCAGTTCTTC
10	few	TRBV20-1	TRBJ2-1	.	CSASPTPPIF	TGCAGTGCTAGTCCCACCCCCCCGATCTTC
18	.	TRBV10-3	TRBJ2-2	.	CASSLIGPVQDNGGELFF	TGTGCCAGCAGTTTAATCGGCCCGGTGCAGGATAACGGCGGGGAGCTGTTTTTT
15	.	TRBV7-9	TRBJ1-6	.	CASSSTGTGNSPLHF	TGTGCCAGCAGCTCGACCGGGACGGGAAATTCACCCCTCCACTTT
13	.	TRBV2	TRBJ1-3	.	CASNPEPGNTIYF	TGTGCCAGCAACCCAGAGCCTGGAAACACCATATATTTT
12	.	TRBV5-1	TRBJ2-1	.	CASSRPGNEQFF	TGCGCCAGCAGCAGGCCAGGCAATGAGCAGTTCTTC
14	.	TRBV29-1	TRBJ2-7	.	CSVAGQGTSYEQYF	TGCAGCGTTGCGGGACAAGGTACCTCCTACGAGCAGTACTTC
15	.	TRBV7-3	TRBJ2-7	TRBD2	CASSRSGAASYEQYF	TGTGCCAGCAGCCGCAGCGGGGCAGCGTCCTACGAGCAGTACTTC
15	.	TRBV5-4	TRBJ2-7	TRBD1	CASSFGGQGGYEQYF	TGTGCCAGCAGCTTCGGGGGACAGGGTGGCTACGAGCAGTACTTC
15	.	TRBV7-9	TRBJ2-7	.	CASSLGPGLDYEQYF	TGTGCCAGCAGCTTAGGGCCAGGCTTAGACTACGAGCAGTACTTC